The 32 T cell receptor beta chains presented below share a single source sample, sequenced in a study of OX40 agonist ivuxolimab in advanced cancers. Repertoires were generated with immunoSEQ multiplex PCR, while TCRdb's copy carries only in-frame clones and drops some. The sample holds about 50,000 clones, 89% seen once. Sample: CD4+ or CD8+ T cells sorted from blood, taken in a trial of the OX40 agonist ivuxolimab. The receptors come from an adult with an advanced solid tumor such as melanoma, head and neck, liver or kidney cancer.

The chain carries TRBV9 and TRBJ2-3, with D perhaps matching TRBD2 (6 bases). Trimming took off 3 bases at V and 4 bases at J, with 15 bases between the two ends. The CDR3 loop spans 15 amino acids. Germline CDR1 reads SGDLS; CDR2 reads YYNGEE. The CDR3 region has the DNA TGTGCCAGCAGCGCACTAGGGGTAGCGGCAGATACGCAGTATTTT. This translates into CASSALGVAADTQYF.

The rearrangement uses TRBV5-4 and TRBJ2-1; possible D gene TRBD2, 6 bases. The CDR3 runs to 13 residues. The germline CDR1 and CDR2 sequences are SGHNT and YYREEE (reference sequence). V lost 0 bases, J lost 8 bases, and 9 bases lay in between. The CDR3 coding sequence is TGTGCCAGCAGCTTGGATCGGGACTATGAGCAGTTCTTC. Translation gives CASSLDRDYEQFF.

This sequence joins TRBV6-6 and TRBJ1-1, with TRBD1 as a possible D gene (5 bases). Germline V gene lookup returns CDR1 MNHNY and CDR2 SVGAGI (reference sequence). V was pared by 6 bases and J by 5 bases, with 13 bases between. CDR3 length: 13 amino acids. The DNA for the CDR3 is TGTGCCAGCAGCCCGACAGTGGGTACTGAAGCTTTCTTT. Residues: CASSPTVGTEAFF.

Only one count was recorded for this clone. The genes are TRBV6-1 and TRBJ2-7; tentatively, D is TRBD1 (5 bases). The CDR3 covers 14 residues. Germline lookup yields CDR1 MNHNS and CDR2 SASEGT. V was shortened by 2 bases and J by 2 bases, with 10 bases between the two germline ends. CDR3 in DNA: TGTGCCAGCAGTGAATTCAGGGTGGCCTACGAGCAGTACGTC. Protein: CASSEFRVAYEQYV.

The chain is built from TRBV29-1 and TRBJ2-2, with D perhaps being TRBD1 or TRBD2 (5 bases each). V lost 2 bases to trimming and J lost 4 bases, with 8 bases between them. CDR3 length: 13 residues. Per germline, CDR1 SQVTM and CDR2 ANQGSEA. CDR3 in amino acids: CSVEPGTTGELFF. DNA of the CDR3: TGCAGCGTTGAACCAGGGACCACCGGGGAGCTGTTTTTT.

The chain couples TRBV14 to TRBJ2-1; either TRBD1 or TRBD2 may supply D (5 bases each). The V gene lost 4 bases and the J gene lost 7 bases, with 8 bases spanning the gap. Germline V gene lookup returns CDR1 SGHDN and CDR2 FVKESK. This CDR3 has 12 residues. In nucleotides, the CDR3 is TGTGCCAGCAGCCTTTGGGGGAATGAGCAGTTCTTC. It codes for CASSLWGNEQFF.

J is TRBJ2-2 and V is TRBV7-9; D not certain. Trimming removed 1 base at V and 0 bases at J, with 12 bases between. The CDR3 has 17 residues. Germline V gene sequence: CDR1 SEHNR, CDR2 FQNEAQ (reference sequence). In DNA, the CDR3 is TGTGCCAGCAGCTTAGGCGGTCAGGAGTCGAACACCGGGGAGCTGTTTTTT. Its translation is CASSLGGQESNTGELFF.

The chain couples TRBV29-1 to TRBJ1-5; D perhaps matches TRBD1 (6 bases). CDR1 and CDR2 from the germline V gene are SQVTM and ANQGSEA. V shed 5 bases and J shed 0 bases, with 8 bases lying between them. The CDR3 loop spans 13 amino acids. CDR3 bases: TGCAGCGTTCGACAGGATAGCAATCAGCCCCAGCATTTT. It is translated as CSVRQDSNQPQHF.

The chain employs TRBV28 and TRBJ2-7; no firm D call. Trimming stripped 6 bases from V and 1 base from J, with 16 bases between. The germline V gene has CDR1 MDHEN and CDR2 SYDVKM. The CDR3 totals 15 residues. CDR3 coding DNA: TGTGCCAGCAGCATGACACCAAACCTTTCCTACGAGCAGTACTTC. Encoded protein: CASSMTPNLSYEQYF.

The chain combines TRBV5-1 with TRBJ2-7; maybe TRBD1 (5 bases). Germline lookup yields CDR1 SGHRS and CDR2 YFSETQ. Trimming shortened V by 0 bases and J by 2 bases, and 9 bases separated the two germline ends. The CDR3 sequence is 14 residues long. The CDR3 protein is CASSLGSGPYEQYV. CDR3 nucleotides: TGCGCCAGCAGCTTGGGGTCAGGGCCCTACGAGCAGTACGTC.

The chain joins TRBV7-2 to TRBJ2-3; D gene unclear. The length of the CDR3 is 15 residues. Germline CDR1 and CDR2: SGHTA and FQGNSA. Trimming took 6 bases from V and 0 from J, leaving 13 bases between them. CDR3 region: CASSLNVESTDTQYF. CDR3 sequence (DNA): TGTGCCAGCAGTCTTAACGTCGAAAGCACAGATACGCAGTATTTT.

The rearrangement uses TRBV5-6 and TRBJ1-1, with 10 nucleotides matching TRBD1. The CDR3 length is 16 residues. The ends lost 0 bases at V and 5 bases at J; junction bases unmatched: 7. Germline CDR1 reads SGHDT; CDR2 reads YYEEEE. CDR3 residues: CASSLDWGQGRTEAFF. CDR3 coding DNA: TGTGCCAGCAGCTTGGATTGGGGACAGGGGCGGACTGAAGCTTTCTTT.

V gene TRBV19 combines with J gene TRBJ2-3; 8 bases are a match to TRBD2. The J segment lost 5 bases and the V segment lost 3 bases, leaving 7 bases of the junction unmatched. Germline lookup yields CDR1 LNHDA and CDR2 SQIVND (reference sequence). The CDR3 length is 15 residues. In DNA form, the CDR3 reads TGTGCCAGTAGTATGGGCGGGGGGCAGATAGATACGCAGTATTTT. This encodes CASSMGGGQIDTQYF. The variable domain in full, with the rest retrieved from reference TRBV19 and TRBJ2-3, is DGGITQSPKYLFRKEGQNVTLSCEQNLNHDAMYWYRQDPGQGLRLIYYSQIVNDFQKGDIAEGYSVSREKKESFPLTVTSAQKNPTAFYLCASSMGGGQIDTQYFGPGTRLTVL.

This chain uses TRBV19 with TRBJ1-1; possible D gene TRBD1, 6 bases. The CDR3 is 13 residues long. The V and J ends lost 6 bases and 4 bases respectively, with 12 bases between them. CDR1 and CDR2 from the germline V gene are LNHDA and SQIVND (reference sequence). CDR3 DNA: TGTGCCAGTAGCGTGGGGGCCGTCACTGAAGCTTTCTTT. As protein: CASSVGAVTEAFF.

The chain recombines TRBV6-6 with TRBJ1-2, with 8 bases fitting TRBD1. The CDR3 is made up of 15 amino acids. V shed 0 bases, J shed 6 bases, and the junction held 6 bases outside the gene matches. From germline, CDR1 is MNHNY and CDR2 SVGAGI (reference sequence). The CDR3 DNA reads TGTGCCAGCAGTTACTCGAAGGGACAGGCAAATGGCTACACCTTC. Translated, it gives CASSYSKGQANGYTF.

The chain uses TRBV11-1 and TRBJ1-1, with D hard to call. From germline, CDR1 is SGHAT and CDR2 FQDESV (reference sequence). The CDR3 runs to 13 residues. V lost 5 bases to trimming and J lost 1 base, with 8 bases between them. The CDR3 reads CASSPPWNTEAFF. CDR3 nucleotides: TGTGCCAGCAGCCCCCCGTGGAACACTGAAGCTTTCTTT.

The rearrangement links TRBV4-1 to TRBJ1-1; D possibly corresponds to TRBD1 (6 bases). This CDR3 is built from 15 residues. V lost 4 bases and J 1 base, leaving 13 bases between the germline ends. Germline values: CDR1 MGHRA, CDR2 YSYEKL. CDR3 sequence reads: CASSLKTGSNTEAFF. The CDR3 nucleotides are TGCGCCAGCAGCCTTAAAACAGGGTCGAACACTGAAGCTTTCTTT.

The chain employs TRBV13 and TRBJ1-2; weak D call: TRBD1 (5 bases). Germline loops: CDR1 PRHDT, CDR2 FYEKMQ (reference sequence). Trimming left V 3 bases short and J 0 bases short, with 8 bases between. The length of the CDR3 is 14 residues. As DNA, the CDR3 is TGTGCCAGCAGCTTCTTGGACACTAACTATGGCTACACCTTC. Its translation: CASSFLDTNYGYTF.

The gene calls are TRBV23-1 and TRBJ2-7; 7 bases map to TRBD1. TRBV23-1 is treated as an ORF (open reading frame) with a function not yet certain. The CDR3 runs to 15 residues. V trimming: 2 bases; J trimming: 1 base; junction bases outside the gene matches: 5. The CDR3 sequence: CASSQTGTDSYEQYF. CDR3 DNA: TGCGCCAGCAGTCAAACCGGGACAGATTCCTACGAGCAGTACTTC.

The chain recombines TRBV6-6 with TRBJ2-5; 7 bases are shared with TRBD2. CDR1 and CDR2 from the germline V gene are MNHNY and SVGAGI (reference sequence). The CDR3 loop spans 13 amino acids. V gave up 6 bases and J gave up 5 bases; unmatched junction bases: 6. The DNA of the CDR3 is TGTGCCAGCAGCCGGACTAGTGGGGAGACCCAGTACTTC. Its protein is CASSRTSGETQYF.

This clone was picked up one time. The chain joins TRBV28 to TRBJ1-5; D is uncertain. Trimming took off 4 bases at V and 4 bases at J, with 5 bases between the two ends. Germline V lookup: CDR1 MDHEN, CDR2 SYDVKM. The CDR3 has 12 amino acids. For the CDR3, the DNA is TGTGCCAGCAGTTGGGTTAATCAGCCCCAGCATTTT. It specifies CASSWVNQPQHF.

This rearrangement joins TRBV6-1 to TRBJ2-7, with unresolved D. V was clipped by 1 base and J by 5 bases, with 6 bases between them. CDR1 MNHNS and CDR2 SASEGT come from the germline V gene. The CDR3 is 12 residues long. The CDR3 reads CASSEVSDEQYF. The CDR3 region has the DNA TGTGCCAGCAGTGAAGTAAGCGACGAGCAGTACTTC.

CDR3 protein: CASSSRQGYYGYTF. The CDR3 DNA follows: TGTGCCAGCAGCTCCAGACAGGGTTACTATGGCTACACCTTC. The rearrangement links TRBV5-6 to TRBJ1-2; 7 positions agree with TRBD1. The CDR3 has 14 residues. V shed 3 bases and J 3 bases; nucleotides not matched to a gene: 5. Germline CDR1 and CDR2: SGHDT and YYEEEE.

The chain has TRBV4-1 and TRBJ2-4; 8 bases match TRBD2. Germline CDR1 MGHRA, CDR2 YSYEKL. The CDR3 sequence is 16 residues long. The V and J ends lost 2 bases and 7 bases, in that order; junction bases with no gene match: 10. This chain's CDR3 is CASSQPWSGGQNIQYF. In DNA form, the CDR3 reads TGCGCCAGCAGCCAACCGTGGAGCGGGGGCCAGAACATTCAGTACTTC.

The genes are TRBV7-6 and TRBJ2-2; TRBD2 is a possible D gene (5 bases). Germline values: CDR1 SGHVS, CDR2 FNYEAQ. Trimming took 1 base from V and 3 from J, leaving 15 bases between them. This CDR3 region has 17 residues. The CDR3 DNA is TGTGCCAGCAGCTTAGAAAGGGCGGGTAGGGACACCGGGGAGCTGTTTTTT. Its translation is CASSLERAGRDTGELFF. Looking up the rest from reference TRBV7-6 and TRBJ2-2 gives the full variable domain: GAGVSQSPRYKVTKRGQDVALRCDPISGHVSLYWYRQALGQGPEFLTYFNYEAQQDKSGLPNDRFSAERPEGSISTLTIQRTEQRDSAMYRCASSLERAGRDTGELFFGEGSRLTVL.

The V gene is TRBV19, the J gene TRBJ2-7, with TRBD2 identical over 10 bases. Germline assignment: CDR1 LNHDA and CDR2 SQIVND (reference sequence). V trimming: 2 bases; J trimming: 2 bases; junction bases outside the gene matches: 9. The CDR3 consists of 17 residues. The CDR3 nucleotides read TGTGCCAGTAGTATATTCCTAGCGGGAGAGGAACCCTACGAGCAGTACTTC. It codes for CASSIFLAGEEPYEQYF.

The DNA of the CDR3 is TGTGCCAGCAGCTCCGGGACAGGGGGTAGAAACACTGAAGCTTTCTTT. This codes for CASSSGTGGRNTEAFF. V usage is TRBV11-2 and J usage is TRBJ1-1; 11 bases fit TRBD1. Germline V gene lookup returns CDR1 SGHAT and CDR2 FQNNGV. The V segment lost 4 bases and the J segment 2 bases; nucleotides outside the gene matches: 6. The CDR3 covers 16 residues.

For the CDR3, the DNA is TGCGCCAGCAGCTTGGGAAGCGGCAGGGGGGTTTTTAACACTGAAGCTTTCTTT. Encoded protein: CASSLGSGRGVFNTEAFF. The chain joins TRBV5-1 to TRBJ1-1; TRBD1 matches 7 bases. CDR3 length equals 18 residues. Trimming removed 0 bases from V and 2 bases from J; junction bases left unmatched: 13. Germline V gene lookup returns CDR1 SGHRS and CDR2 YFSETQ.

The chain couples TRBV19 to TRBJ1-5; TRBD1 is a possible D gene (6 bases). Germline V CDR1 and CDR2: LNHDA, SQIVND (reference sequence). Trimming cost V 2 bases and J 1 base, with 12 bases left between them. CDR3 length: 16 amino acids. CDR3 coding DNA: TGTGCCAGTAGTATATGGGAAGGGGGGAGCAATCAGCCCCAGCATTTT. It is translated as CASSIWEGGSNQPQHF.

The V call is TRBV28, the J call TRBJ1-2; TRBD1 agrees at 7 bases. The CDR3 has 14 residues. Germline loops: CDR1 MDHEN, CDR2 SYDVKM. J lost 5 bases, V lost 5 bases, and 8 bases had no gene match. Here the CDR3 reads CASSPTGAGYGYTF. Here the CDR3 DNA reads TGTGCCAGCAGTCCAACAGGGGCGGGGTATGGCTACACCTTC.

The CDR3 spells CATFYYNEQFF. CDR3 nucleotide sequence: TGTGCCACCTTCTACTACAATGAGCAGTTCTTC. This chain links TRBV19 with TRBJ2-1; D not resolved. CDR1 LNHDA and CDR2 SQIVND come from the germline V gene (reference sequence). V lost 10 bases to trimming and J lost 3 bases, with 7 bases between them. This CDR3 region has 11 residues.

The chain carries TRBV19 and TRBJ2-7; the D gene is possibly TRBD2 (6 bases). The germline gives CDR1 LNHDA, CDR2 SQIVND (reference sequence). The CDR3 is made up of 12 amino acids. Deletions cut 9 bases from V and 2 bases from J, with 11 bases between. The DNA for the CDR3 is TGTGCCAGCCGGGGGTTCGCCTACGAGCAGTACTTC. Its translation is CASRGFAYEQYF.